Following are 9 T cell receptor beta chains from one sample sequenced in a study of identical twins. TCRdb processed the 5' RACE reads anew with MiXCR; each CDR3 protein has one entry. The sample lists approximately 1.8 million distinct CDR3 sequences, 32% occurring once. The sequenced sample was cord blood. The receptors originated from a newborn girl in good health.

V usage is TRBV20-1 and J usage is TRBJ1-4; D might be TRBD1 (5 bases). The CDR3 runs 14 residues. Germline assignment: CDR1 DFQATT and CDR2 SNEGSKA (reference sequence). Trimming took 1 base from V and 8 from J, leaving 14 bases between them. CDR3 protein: CSARGRGEGEKLFF. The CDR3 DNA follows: TGCAGTGCTAGAGGCCGGGGAGAGGGGGAAAAACTGTTTTTT.

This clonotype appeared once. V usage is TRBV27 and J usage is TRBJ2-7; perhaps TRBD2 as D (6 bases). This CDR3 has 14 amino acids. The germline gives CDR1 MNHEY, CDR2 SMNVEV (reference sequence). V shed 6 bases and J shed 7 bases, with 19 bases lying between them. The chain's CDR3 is CASRGDFGVNEQYF. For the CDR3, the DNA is TGTGCCAGCAGAGGGGACTTTGGCGTTAATGAGCAGTACTTC.

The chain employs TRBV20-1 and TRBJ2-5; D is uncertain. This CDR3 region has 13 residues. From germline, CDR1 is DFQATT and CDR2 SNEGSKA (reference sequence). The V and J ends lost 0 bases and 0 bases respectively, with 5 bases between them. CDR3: CSAREHNQETQYF. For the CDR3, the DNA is TGCAGTGCTAGAGAACACAACCAAGAGACCCAGTACTTC.

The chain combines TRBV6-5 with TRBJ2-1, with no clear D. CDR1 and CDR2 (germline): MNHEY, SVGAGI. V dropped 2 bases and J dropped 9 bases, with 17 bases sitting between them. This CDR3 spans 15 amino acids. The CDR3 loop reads CASSYARKVPTEQFF. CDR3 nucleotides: TGTGCCAGCAGTTACGCCCGAAAAGTCCCGACTGAGCAGTTCTTC.

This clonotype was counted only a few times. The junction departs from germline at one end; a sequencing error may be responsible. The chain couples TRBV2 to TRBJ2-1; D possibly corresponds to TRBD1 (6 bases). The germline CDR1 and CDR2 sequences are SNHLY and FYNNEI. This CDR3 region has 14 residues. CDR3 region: CASSDVIRDNERFF. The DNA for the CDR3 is TGTGCCAGCAGTGATGTGATCCGGGACAATGAGCGGTTCTTC.

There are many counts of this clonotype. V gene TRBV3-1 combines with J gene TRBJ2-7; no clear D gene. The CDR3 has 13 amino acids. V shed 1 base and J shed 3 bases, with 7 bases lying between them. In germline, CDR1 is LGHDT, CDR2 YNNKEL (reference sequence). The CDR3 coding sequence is TGTGCCAGCAGCCAAGGGGATTACTACGAGCAGTACTTC. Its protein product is CASSQGDYYEQYF.

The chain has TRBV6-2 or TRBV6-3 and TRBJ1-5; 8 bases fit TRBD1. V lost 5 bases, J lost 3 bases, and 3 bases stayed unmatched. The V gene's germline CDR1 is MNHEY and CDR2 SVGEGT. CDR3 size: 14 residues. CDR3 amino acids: CASSMDRDNQPQHF. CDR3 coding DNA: TGTGCCAGCAGTATGGACAGGGACAATCAGCCCCAGCATTTT.

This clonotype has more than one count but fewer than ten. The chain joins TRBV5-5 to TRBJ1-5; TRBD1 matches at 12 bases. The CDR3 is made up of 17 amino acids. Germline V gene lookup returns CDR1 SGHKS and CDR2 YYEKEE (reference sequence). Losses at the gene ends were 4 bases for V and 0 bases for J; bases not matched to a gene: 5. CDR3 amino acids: CASSPGQGAFSNQPQHF. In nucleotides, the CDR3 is TGTGCCAGCAGCCCGGGACAGGGGGCTTTTAGCAATCAGCCCCAGCATTTT.

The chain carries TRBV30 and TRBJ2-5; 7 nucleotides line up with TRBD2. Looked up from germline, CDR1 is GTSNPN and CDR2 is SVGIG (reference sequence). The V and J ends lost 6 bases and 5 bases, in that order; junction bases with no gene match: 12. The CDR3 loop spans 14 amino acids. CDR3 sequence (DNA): TGTGCCTGTCACAAAGGGCGGGAGCGGGAGACCCAGTACTTC. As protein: CACHKGRERETQYF.